The clone carrying this T cell receptor (beta chain) has a single count. TCRdb keeps only in-frame clones here, not all; method: immunoSEQ multiplex PCR. This table has around 84,000 clones, approximately 93% appearing once. This sample was included in a study of T cell changes during pregnancy in multiple sclerosis. The ends were cut back, 6 bases at V and 7 bases at J, with 16 bases in the middle. Germline loops: CDR1 SNHLY, CDR2 FYNNEI. The CDR3 length is 14 residues. V and J are TRBV2 and TRBJ1-5; weak D call: TRBD1 (5 bases). This TCR derives from a female donor in good health, enrolled as a control in a pregnancy study. Sequencing was performed on peripheral blood, taken in the second trimester of pregnancy. The CDR3 sequence: CASSADRQGQPQHF. CDR3 nucleotide sequence: TGTGCCAGCAGCGCAGACAGACAAGGGCAGCCCCAGCATTTT.